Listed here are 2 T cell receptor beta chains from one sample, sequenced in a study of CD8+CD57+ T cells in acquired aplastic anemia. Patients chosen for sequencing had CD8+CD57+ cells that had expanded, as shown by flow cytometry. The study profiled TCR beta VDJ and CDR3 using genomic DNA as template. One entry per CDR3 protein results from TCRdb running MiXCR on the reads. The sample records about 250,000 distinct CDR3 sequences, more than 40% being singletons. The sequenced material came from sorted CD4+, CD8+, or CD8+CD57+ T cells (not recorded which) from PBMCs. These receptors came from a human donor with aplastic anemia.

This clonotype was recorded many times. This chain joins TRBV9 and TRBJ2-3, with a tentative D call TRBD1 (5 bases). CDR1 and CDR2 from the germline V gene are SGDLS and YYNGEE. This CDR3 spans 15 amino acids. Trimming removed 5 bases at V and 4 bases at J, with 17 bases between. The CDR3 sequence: CASSSSLQGADTQYF. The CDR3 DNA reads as TGTGCCAGCAGTAGCTCCCTCCAAGGGGCAGATACGCAGTATTTT.

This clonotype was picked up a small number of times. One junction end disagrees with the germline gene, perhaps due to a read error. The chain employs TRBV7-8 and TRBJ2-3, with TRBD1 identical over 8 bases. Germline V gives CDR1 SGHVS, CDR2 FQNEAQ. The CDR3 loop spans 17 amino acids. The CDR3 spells CASSLVSRGLVTNTQYF. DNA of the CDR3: TGTGCCAGCAGCTTAGTCTCCAGGGGGCTGGTCACAAATACGCAGTATTTT.